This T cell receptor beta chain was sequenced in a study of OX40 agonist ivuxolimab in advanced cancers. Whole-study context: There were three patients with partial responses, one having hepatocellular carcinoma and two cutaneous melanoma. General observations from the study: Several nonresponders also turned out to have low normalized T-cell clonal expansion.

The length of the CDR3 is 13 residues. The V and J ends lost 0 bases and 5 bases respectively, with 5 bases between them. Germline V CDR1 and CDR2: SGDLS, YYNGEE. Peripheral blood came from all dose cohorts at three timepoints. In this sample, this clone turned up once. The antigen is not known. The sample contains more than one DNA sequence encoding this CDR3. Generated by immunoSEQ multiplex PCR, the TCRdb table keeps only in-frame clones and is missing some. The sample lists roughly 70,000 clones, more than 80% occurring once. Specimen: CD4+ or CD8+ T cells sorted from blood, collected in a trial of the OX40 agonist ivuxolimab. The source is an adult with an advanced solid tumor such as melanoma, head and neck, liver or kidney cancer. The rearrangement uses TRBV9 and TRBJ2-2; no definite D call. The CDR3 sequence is CASSVVGTGELFF. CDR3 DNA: TGTGCCAGCAGCGTAGTTGGGACCGGGGAGCTGTTTTTT.